This TCR beta chain was retrieved from a study of OX40 agonist ivuxolimab in advanced cancers. Study-level background: Prior anti-PD-1, anti-PD-L1 or anti-CTLA-4 therapy was allowed; less than 45% had some. Study results and limitations: Within 6 weeks, CD4+ and CD8+ blood T cells expanded clonally at 0.1 to 3.0 mg/kg. With doses of 0.1-3.0 mg/kg, partial responders showed among the lowest clonal expansion.

Germline V CDR1 and CDR2: LNHDA, SQIVND (reference sequence). CDR3 length equals 14 residues. V was pared by 9 bases and J by 0 bases, with 13 bases between. Systemic immunosuppression or a history of autoimmune disease excluded patients. Notes on this clone: Its specificity is unknown.

The table came from immunoSEQ multiplex PCR; TCRdb's copy has only in-frame clones and leaves some out. The sample consists of over 10,000 clones, around 80% of them appearing once. The chain recombines TRBV19 with TRBJ2-3; D perhaps matches TRBD1 (6 bases). This receptor was identified in an adult with an advanced solid tumor such as melanoma, head and neck, liver or kidney cancer. The sequencing used CD4+ or CD8+ T cells sorted from blood, collected in a trial of the OX40 agonist ivuxolimab. In DNA, the CDR3 is TGTGCCAGCAACACAGGGATTAGCACAGATACGCAGTATTTT. As protein: CASNTGISTDTQYF.